Presented here are 5 T cell receptor beta chains from one specimen sequenced in a study of cytomegalovirus exposure and HLA in healthy donors. PCR amplification relied on 60 Vbeta primers (plus 13 Jbeta primers). Generated by immunoSEQ multiplex PCR, the TCRdb table keeps only in-frame clones and is missing some. The repertoire has approximately 120,000 clones, more than 75% of them found once; the top ten carry roughly a tenth. The sequencing sample was made of PBMCs. These receptors were collected from a young man in good health and CMV-seropositive.

This clone has only a few counts. The chain employs TRBV23-1 and TRBJ2-2; 9 bases line up with TRBD2. TRBV23-1 is assigned to the ORF class and has an uncertain function. The CDR3 consists of 17 residues. J was trimmed by 6 bases and V by 4 bases; bases with no gene match: 12. The CDR3 DNA is TGCGCCAGCAGTCGATTACAGGAGACTAGCGGAGCCGGGGAGCTGTTTTTT. This translates into CASSRLQETSGAGELFF.

The rearrangement uses TRBV7-9 and TRBJ2-7; a possible D gene is TRBD1 (6 bases). Germline V gene data show CDR1 as SEHNR and CDR2 as FQNEAQ (reference sequence). The CDR3 covers 16 residues. V shed 5 bases and J shed 1 base, with 18 bases lying between them. CDR3 sequence (DNA): TGTGCCAGCAGCCTTGCTCCGGGACACACTTCCTACGAGCAGTACTTC. This gives the protein CASSLAPGHTSYEQYF.

In its sample, this clone was seen once. The rearrangement joins TRBV11-3 to TRBJ2-5; D gene unclear. The CDR3 extends over 13 amino acids. Germline lookup yields CDR1 SGHNT and CDR2 YENEEA. The V gene lost 1 base and the J gene lost 5 bases, with 8 bases spanning the gap. The CDR3 region is CASSLVRVETQYF. The CDR3 DNA reads TGTGCCAGCAGCTTAGTTCGGGTGGAGACCCAGTACTTC.

The CDR3 sequence is CASSQDRGGSYEQYF. CDR3 DNA sequence: TGCGCCAGCAGCCAAGATCGAGGTGGCTCCTACGAGCAGTACTTC. This sequence joins TRBV4-3 and TRBJ2-7; D is unclear. CDR1 and CDR2 (germline): LGHNA, YSLEER. V gave up 0 bases and J gave up 0 bases, with 9 bases separating them. This CDR3 spans 15 amino acids.

The chain combines TRBV28 with TRBJ2-5; 8 bases agree with TRBD2. CDR3 length equals 13 residues. With 6 bases clipped from V and 5 bases from J, the junction kept 5 bases outside the gene matches. Germline assignment: CDR1 MDHEN and CDR2 SYDVKM. The chain's CDR3 is CASRRGGRETQYF. The DNA for the CDR3 is TGTGCCAGCAGACGGGGCGGGAGGGAGACCCAGTACTTC.